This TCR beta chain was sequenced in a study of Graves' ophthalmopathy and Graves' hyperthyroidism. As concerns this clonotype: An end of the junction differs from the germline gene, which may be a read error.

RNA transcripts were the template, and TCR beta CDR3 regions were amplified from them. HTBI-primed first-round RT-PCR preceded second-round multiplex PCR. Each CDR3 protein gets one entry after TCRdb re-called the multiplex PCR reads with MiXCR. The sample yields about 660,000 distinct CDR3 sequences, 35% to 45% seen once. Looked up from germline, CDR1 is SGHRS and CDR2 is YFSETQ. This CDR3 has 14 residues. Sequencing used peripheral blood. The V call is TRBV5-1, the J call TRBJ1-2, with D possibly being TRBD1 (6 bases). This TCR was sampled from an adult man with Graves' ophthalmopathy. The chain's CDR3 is CASSMRQDNYGYTF. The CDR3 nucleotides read TGTGCCAGCAGCATGAGACAGGACAACTATGGCTACACCTTC.